The 31 T cell receptor beta chains below were found in one sample sequenced in a study of early T cells in non-severe SARS-CoV-2 infection. TCRdb reprocessed the 5' RACE reads via MiXCR and lists one record per CDR3 protein. The data show tens of thousands of distinct CDR3 sequences, with around 14% seen just once and approximately 5.2% held by the top ten. What was sequenced was whole blood. Receptor source: an adult who was a healthcare worker with PCR-confirmed SARS-CoV-2 infection or an uninfected control (not recorded which).

This clonotype was observed at least ten times. The CDR3 reads CASSYVLGEQYF. In DNA, the CDR3 is TGTGCCAGCAGTTACGTGCTCGGCGAGCAGTACTTC. The gene calls are TRBV6-2 or TRBV6-3 and TRBJ2-7, with D uncertain. This CDR3 contains 12 residues. The germline gives CDR1 MNHEY, CDR2 SVGEGT. Trimming shortened V by 2 bases and J by 6 bases, and 8 bases separated the two germline ends.

This clonotype was recorded at least ten times. The chain has TRBV11-2 and TRBJ2-1; D is uncertain. Looked up from germline, CDR1 is SGHAT and CDR2 is FQNNGV. The CDR3 spans 14 residues. V lost 3 bases to trimming and J lost 0 bases, with 6 bases between them. This CDR3 reads CASSLVSSYNEQFF. DNA for the CDR3: TGTGCCAGCAGCTTGGTGAGCTCCTACAATGAGCAGTTCTTC.

This clonotype was seen a handful of times. The chain uses TRBV12-3 or TRBV12-4 and TRBJ2-3; D may match TRBD1 or TRBD2 (7 bases each). The CDR3 has 17 residues. V was clipped by 5 bases and J by 2 bases, with 20 bases between them. CDR3 DNA: TGTGCCAGCAGTGGGGGTGGGACAGCGGGACCCACAGATACGCAGTATTTT. Its translation is CASSGGGTAGPTDTQYF.

The gene calls are TRBV18 and TRBJ2-2, with D tentatively TRBD1 (5 bases). The CDR3 contains 16 residues. Germline CDR1 is KGHSH and CDR2 is LQKENI. V shed 2 bases and J shed 3 bases, with 13 bases lying between them. The CDR3 DNA is TGTGCCAGCTCACCAGGCAGCCAAGGGGACACCGGGGAGCTGTTTTTT. Translating gives CASSPGSQGDTGELFF.

This clonotype was observed at least ten times. This rearrangement joins TRBV12-3 or TRBV12-4 to TRBJ2-7; TRBD2 aligns across 8 bases. There are 14 residues in the CDR3. Germline trimming cut 3 bases from V and 6 bases from J; bases unmatched to any gene: 7. This chain's CDR3 is CASSFGGDFSEQYF. The CDR3 DNA reads as TGTGCCAGCAGTTTCGGGGGGGACTTCTCCGAGCAGTACTTC.

This clonotype occurred many times. The chain combines TRBV24-1 with TRBJ2-2; the D is unclear. Germline CDR1 is KGHDR and CDR2 is SFDVKD. With 0 bases removed from V and 0 bases from J, the gap between germline ends came to 7 bases. The CDR3 spans 16 residues. The CDR3 bases are TGTGCCACCAGTGATTTGTTCTCCGCGAACACCGGGGAGCTGTTTTTT. Protein: CATSDLFSANTGELFF.

V and J are TRBV27 and TRBJ2-3; TRBD2 aligns across 10 bases. V lost 5 bases and J lost 1; bases outside the gene matches: 9. Germline V gives CDR1 MNHEY, CDR2 SMNVEV (reference sequence). CDR3 length: 17 residues. The CDR3 region is CASSPPRGTSGTDTQYF. The CDR3 nucleotides are TGTGCCAGCAGTCCACCGAGGGGGACTAGCGGCACAGATACGCAGTATTTT.

V and J are TRBV5-1 and TRBJ2-5; 9 bases align to TRBD2. This CDR3 has 15 amino acids. CDR1 is SGHRS, CDR2 YFSETQ, per germline. V lost 2 bases to trimming and J lost 5 bases; unmatched junction nucleotides: 7. CDR3 region: CASSFPAGGAETQYF. The CDR3 DNA reads TGCGCCAGCAGCTTCCCAGCGGGAGGCGCGGAGACCCAGTACTTC.

This clonotype turned up a few times. V and J are TRBV19 and TRBJ2-5; TRBD2 matches at 9 bases. The CDR3 consists of 13 residues. J lost 5 bases, V lost 5 bases, and 3 bases had no gene match. CDR1 and CDR2 from the germline V gene are LNHDA and SQIVND (reference sequence). CDR3 residues: CASSPGLAETQYF. The CDR3 DNA reads as TGTGCCAGTAGTCCCGGACTAGCGGAGACCCAGTACTTC.

This clonotype was picked up many times. The chain uses TRBV6-6 and TRBJ2-5, with D perhaps TRBD2 (6 bases). CDR1 is MNHNY, CDR2 SVGAGI, per germline (reference sequence). Trimming shortened V by 2 bases and J by 4 bases, and 17 bases separated the two germline ends. The CDR3 loop spans 16 amino acids. CDR3 region: CASSYAGQDGRETQYF. The CDR3 bases are TGTGCCAGCAGTTACGCTGGCCAGGACGGGAGAGAGACCCAGTACTTC.

The table lists this clonotype with a few counts. The rearrangement links TRBV10-3 to TRBJ2-7; maybe TRBD1 (6 bases). This CDR3 region has 12 residues. Germline V CDR1 and CDR2: ENHRY, SYGVKD. V lost 3 bases and J 3 bases, leaving 6 bases between the germline ends. The CDR3 region is CAISEQGYEQYF. CDR3 DNA sequence: TGTGCCATCAGTGAACAGGGCTACGAGCAGTACTTC.

J is TRBJ2-3 and V is TRBV2; D remains unclear. The germline V gene has CDR1 SNHLY and CDR2 FYNNEI. The ends were cut back, 7 bases at V and 4 bases at J, with 15 bases in the middle. The CDR3 consists of 14 residues. The CDR3 nucleotides are TGTGCCAGCATCCGGGCGCCGGTCTCAGATACGCAGTATTTT. Translation gives CASIRAPVSDTQYF.

This clonotype turned up a few times. The J gene is TRBJ2-3, the V gene TRBV20-1; D is unresolved. V gave up 5 bases and J gave up 0 bases, with 9 bases separating them. Looked up from germline, CDR1 is DFQATT and CDR2 is SNEGSKA (reference sequence). The length of the CDR3 is 13 residues. Here the CDR3 DNA reads TGCAGTGCTCGTCCGGGTAGCACAGATACGCAGTATTTT. Residues: CSARPGSTDTQYF.

This clonotype rates as medium-sized. The rearrangement uses TRBV29-1 and TRBJ2-3; 11 bases fit TRBD2. The germline CDR1 and CDR2 sequences are SQVTM and ANQGSEA. This CDR3 has 16 residues. V lost 5 bases to trimming and J lost 3 bases; unmatched junction nucleotides: 10. CDR3 in DNA: TGCAGCGTTTGGGGACTAGCGGATGACTCTACAGATACGCAGTATTTT. This gives the protein CSVWGLADDSTDTQYF.

Many counts were recorded for this clonotype. This chain joins TRBV10-3 and TRBJ1-2; D is undetermined. The CDR3 runs to 15 residues. V lost 5 bases, J lost 4 bases, and 17 bases lay in between. CDR1 is ENHRY and CDR2 is SYGVKD in the germline V gene. The DNA of the CDR3 is TGTGCCATCAGTAACTTGGGGAACGGGATCTATGGCTACACCTTC. Protein: CAISNLGNGIYGYTF.

This clonotype was seen a handful of times. The V gene is TRBV24-1, the J gene TRBJ2-3; 9 bases match TRBD1. V shed 3 bases, J shed 8 bases, and the junction held 8 bases outside the gene matches. This CDR3 has 15 residues. Germline values: CDR1 KGHDR, CDR2 SFDVKD. The CDR3 region is CATSDPGQGISTQYF. CDR3 bases: TGTGCCACCAGTGATCCTGGACAGGGGATTAGTACGCAGTATTTT.

Remarks on this clonotype: A much larger clone lies one base from this, so it may be a read error. V and J are TRBV20-1 and TRBJ2-2; the D gene is possibly TRBD2 (6 bases). This CDR3 contains 14 residues. In germline, CDR1 is DFQATT, CDR2 SNEGSKA (reference sequence). With 4 bases removed from V and 3 bases from J, the gap between germline ends came to 12 bases. CDR3 DNA sequence: TGCAGTGCTAAACTAGCAGAGTACACCGGGGAGCTGTTTTTT. Translation gives CSAKLAEYTGELFF.

This clonotype has more than one count but fewer than ten. The genes are TRBV5-1 and TRBJ2-3, with D possibly being TRBD1 (5 bases). This CDR3 comprises 14 residues. CDR1 and CDR2 from the germline V gene are SGHRS and YFSETQ. V shed 6 bases and J shed 5 bases, with 16 bases lying between them. The CDR3: CASTGASRGDTQYF. The DNA of the CDR3 is TGCGCCAGCACCGGAGCTTCTAGGGGAGATACGCAGTATTTT.

The chain links TRBV7-8 to TRBJ2-7, with a tentative D call TRBD1 (6 bases). Trimming shortened V by 1 base and J by 9 bases, and 16 bases separated the two germline ends. The CDR3 runs to 14 residues. CDR1 and CDR2 (germline): SGHVS, FQNEAQ. CDR3 coding DNA: TGTGCCAGCAGCTTAGGTGCAGGGACAACTGCGCAGTACTTC. It yields the protein CASSLGAGTTAQYF.

This clonotype was seen at least ten times. The chain has TRBV10-3 and TRBJ2-5; D not certain. V was trimmed by 4 bases and J by 1 base, leaving 7 bases between them. There are 13 residues in the CDR3. Germline assignment: CDR1 ENHRY and CDR2 SYGVKD. CDR3 DNA: TGTGCCATCAGTGTGCGAGGCCAAGAGACCCAGTACTTC. Protein product: CAISVRGQETQYF.

V gene TRBV3-1 combines with J gene TRBJ2-3; weak D call: TRBD1 (6 bases). Germline V CDR1 and CDR2: LGHDT, YNNKEL (reference sequence). This CDR3 comprises 17 residues. V dropped 4 bases and J dropped 1 base, with 18 bases sitting between them. For the CDR3, the DNA is TGTGCCAGCAGCCCCAGGGGTATAGATATGCGCACAGATACGCAGTATTTT. Its protein is CASSPRGIDMRTDTQYF.

The J gene is TRBJ2-2, the V gene TRBV29-1; TRBD1 matches at 8 bases. J was trimmed by 4 bases and V by 5 bases; bases with no gene match: 6. Germline CDR1 is SQVTM and CDR2 is ANQGSEA. This CDR3 spans 14 amino acids. The CDR3 sequence: CSVKRQGITGELFF. The CDR3 region has the DNA TGCAGCGTTAAAAGACAGGGGATCACCGGGGAGCTGTTTTTT.

This clonotype was counted a few times. This chain joins TRBV3-1 and TRBJ2-7, with D maybe TRBD2 (6 bases). The V end lost 1 base, the J end lost 2 bases, and 6 bases lay between the germline ends. Germline loops: CDR1 LGHDT, CDR2 YNNKEL (reference sequence). The CDR3 covers 13 residues. In DNA form, the CDR3 reads TGTGCCAGCAGCCAAGCGGGAGCCTACGAGCAGTACTTC. Its protein is CASSQAGAYEQYF.

This clonotype showed up many times. The gene calls are TRBV12-3 or TRBV12-4 and TRBJ2-3; no clear D gene. The CDR3 has 13 residues. V lost 7 bases and J 0 bases, leaving 8 bases between the germline ends. The CDR3 DNA follows: TGTGCCAGCACCTTCCGGAGCACAGATACGCAGTATTTT. It yields the protein CASTFRSTDTQYF.

The table lists this clonotype with many counts. The rearrangement uses TRBV10-2 and TRBJ1-2; no clear D gene. V lost 10 bases, J lost 5 bases, and 14 bases lay in between. Germline loops: CDR1 WSHSY, CDR2 SAAADI. The CDR3 length is 12 residues. The CDR3 reads CATSGKDYGYTF. The CDR3 DNA follows: TGCGCCACCTCCGGAAAGGATTATGGCTACACCTTC.

V usage is TRBV6-6 and J usage is TRBJ1-2; 7 positions match TRBD1. Germline-derived CDR1 and CDR2 are MNHNY and SVGAGI (reference sequence). Trimming took 5 bases from V and 7 from J; bases not matched to a gene: 10. The CDR3 has 14 amino acids. CDR3 protein: CASSLRDSRAGYTF. The CDR3 region has the DNA TGTGCCAGCAGTCTGAGGGACAGTAGGGCTGGCTACACCTTC.

The sample holds many counts of this clonotype. The chain is built from TRBV21-1 and TRBJ2-7; TRBD1, the D gene given by the table, was not confirmed from the DNA. TRBV21-1 is recorded as a pseudogene. This CDR3 is built from 15 residues. DNA of the CDR3: TGTGCCAGCGGGGACGCAGAAGGGGGGTTCTACGAGCAGTACTTC. Its protein is CASGDAEGGFYEQYF.

This clonotype was found a few times. V usage is TRBV12-3 or TRBV12-4 and J usage is TRBJ1-2, with D perhaps TRBD1 (6 bases). The V and J ends lost 6 bases and 5 bases respectively, with 13 bases between them. The CDR3 spans 13 residues. DNA of the CDR3: TGTGCCAGCAGCTCAGACAGGAGATATGGCTACACCTTC. Translated: CASSSDRRYGYTF.

The chain links TRBV7-2 to TRBJ2-3; 8 positions agree with TRBD2. Germline CDR1 SGHTA, CDR2 FQGNSA. This CDR3 contains 15 residues. Trimming cost V 1 base and J 5 bases; bases outside gene matches: 5. The CDR3 is CASSLGISGRDTQYF. The DNA for the CDR3 is TGTGCCAGCAGCTTAGGTATAAGCGGGAGAGATACGCAGTATTTT.

This clonotype appeared many times. The rearrangement links TRBV6-1 to TRBJ2-1, with a possible D match to TRBD1 (5 bases). Germline-derived CDR1 and CDR2 are MNHNS and SASEGT. The length of the CDR3 is 15 residues. V was cut by 7 bases and J by 8 bases, with 21 bases left in between. The CDR3 nucleotides read TGTGCCAGCATCCTACAGGCCGCGGTCGGTTATGAGCAGTTCTTC. Translating it yields CASILQAAVGYEQFF.

This clonotype ranks as medium-sized (0.01 to 0.1%). The chain couples TRBV5-1 to TRBJ1-5; possibly TRBD1 for D (5 bases). The CDR3 totals 13 residues. Deletions cut 9 bases from V and 3 bases from J, with 13 bases between. Germline CDR1 reads SGHRS; CDR2 reads YFSETQ. CDR3 sequence: CATKTVVNQPQHF. In nucleotides, the CDR3 is TGCGCCACCAAGACAGTAGTCAATCAGCCCCAGCATTTT.